This TCR beta chain was profiled in a study of CD8+ T cells in alopecia areata. Turning to the study itself: Treated patients swallowed 5 to 10 mg of oral tofacitinib twice daily.

Deletions cut 4 bases from V and 0 bases from J, with 10 bases between. This CDR3 is 14 amino acids long. Germline assignment: CDR1 SGHRS and CDR2 YFSETQ. Indicated treatment: oral pan-JAK inhibitor, 5-10 mg twice daily. RNA was isolated and reverse transcribed to cDNA, the sequencing template. Here immunoSEQ multiplex PCR was the method, and the copy in TCRdb shows in-frame clones only, minus some. The profile shows 150,000 to 250,000 clones, roughly 60% of them singletons. This clonotype was sampled from a human donor with alopecia areata. The sample was CD4+ T cells sorted from blood, taken at week 24, from a patient treated with tofacitinib. The chain combines TRBV5-1 with TRBJ1-1; tentative D call: TRBD1 (6 bases). CDR3 coding DNA: TGCGCCAGCAGCCGTGACAGGATGAACACTGAAGCTTTCTTT. This codes for CASSRDRMNTEAFF.